This T cell receptor (beta chain) was obtained from a study of beta chain features in type 1 diabetes. With 5 bases removed from V and 8 bases from J, the gap between germline ends came to 21 bases. This CDR3 spans 16 amino acids. Per germline, CDR1 MGHRA and CDR2 YSYEKL. Expressed TCRB transcripts got sequenced, as all isolated RNA was reverse transcribed. Profiling relied on immunoSEQ multiplex PCR, and the TCRdb table lists in-frame clones only, not all of them. The repertoire has about 210,000 clones, about a tenth of them found once; the top ten carry 1% to 1.5%. The receptor comes from a man between 18 and 35 years old in good health. The sequenced sample consisted of central memory CD4+ T cells from blood. The V and J genes are TRBV4-1 and TRBJ1-4, with D perhaps matching TRBD1 (5 bases). The CDR3 region is CASSTSKGTYSEKLFF. The CDR3 nucleotides are TGCGCCAGCAGCACTTCGAAGGGGACGTACTCCGAAAAACTGTTTTTT.